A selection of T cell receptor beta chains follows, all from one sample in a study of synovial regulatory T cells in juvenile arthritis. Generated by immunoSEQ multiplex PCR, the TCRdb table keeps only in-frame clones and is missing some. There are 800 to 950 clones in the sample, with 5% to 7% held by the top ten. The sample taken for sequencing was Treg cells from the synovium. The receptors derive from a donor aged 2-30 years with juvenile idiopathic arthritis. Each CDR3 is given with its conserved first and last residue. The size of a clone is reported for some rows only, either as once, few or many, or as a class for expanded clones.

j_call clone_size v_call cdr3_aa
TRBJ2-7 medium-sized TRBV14 CASSYFGLAGVREQYF
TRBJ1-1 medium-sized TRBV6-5 CASSAPGTGGEAFF
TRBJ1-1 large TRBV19 CASSIQGGGTEAFF
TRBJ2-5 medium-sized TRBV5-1 CASSLAGTGETQYF
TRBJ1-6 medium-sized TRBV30 CAWRQGANSPLHF
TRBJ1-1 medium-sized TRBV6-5 CASTPDRVNTEAFF
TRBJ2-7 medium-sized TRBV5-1 CASRLVGSYEQYF
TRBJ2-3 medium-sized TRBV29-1 CSVEQGDTQYF
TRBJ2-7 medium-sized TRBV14 CASSRGTGIGSFSYEQYF
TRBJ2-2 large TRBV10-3 CAIKETSGTNTGELFF
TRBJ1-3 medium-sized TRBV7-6 CASSLTGLSGNTIYF
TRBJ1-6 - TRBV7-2 CASSLQGASSPLHF
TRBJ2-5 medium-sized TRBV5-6 CASSLREGETQYF
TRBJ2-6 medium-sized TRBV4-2 CASSQERGVGANVLTF
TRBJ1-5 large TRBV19 CASSILGDQPQHF
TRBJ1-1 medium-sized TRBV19 CASSILSGRRNTEAFF
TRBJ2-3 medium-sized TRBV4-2 CASSQVSGGGPDTQYF
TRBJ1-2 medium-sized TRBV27 CASSPQGLNYGYTF
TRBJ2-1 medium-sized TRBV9 CASSVGGLSVFEQFF
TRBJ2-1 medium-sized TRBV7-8 CASSFRDREFF
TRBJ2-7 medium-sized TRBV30 CAWSALNGVRGEQYF
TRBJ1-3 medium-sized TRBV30 CAWSVLNVGFRGTIYF
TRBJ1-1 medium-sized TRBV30 CAWTPIRVAEAFF
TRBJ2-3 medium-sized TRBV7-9 CASSLATDTQYF
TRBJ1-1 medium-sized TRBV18 CASSLRGQPNTEAFF
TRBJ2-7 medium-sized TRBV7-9 CASSLGGLDEQYF
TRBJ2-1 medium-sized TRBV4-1 CASSQDRARGYNEQFF
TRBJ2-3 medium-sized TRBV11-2 CASSLKSGLVLDTQYF
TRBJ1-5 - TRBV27 CASSLNGLAGQPQHF
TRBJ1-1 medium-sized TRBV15 CATRYGQVMNTEAFF
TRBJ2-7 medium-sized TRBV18 CASSPGTRGEQYF
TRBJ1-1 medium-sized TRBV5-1 CASSPGTLEAFF
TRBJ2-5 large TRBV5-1 CASSLSGTPYQETQYF
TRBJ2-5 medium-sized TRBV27 CASRKGQRQETQYF
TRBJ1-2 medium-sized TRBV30 CAWSVGANYGYTF
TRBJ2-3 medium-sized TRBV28 CASEERGGRDTQYF
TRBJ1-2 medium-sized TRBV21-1 CASSKTGGYGYTF
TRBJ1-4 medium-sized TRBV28 CASSSPGGKREKLFF
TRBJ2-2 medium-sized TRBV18 CASSPQGTGETGELFF